This T cell receptor (beta chain) was sequenced during a study of blood T cell repertoires in COVID-19 (dated by TCRdb to 2020 to 2022). For context, the study as a whole: Samples from collaborators originated in the United States, Italy and Spain and spanned both the acute and convalescent phases of COVID-19. The material from the prospective study consisted of cDNA or gDNA derived from T cells, B-cell-depleted T cells, or PBMCs. Deeply sampled blood TCRbeta repertoires from subjects exposed to, actively infected with, or recovered from COVID-19 were included in the dataset. The repertoires were released in a freely available public database meant as a resource for research on the immune response to SARS-CoV-2. Samples came from the ongoing ImmuneRACE study (first 160 participants) plus 1,254 subjects from 6 global collaborators. Sample metadata almost always included a de-identified subject ID, COVID-19 status, age in years and sex. Where available, HLA class I and class II types were taken from metadata supplied by the sample provider and were not determined by assay-based typing.

Worth noting for this clone: Its antigen has not been determined. One base away there is no much larger clone; base qualities are not given.

TCRbeta CDR3 regions were amplified from genomic DNA by means of the immunoSEQ Assay, a bias-controlled multiplex PCR. The authors' pipeline ran thus. The number of nucleated cells in each sample was estimated by amplification of reference gene primers within the assay. Sequence reads were collapsed and filtered to measure the absolute abundance of every unique TCRbeta CDR3 rearrangement. Productive Simpson clonality was computed per sample as the square root of Simpson's diversity index over productive rearrangements. The immuneACCESS repertoire file appears here via TCRdb, limited to in-frame rearrangements. These files lack a portion of the clones; in checked studies, under half of the deficit traces to unresolved V genes, and the cause of the others is not known. Clone size and the V and J calls come from that table; the DNA yielded D and trimming. For this sample the table gives 60,000 to 80,000 clones, of which around 87% were detected only once. The ten largest clones capture approximately 20% of the sample.

In Seattle, one collaborating source enrolled patients while the infection was active and tracked those patients longitudinally over the course of disease. Whole blood was collected in K2EDTA tubes by collaborating institutions according to the institutions' own protocols. For TCRbeta analysis, collaborators shipped samples in one of three forms: frozen whole blood, isolated PBMCs, or DNA extracted from either of those sample types. Points the paper makes about the study in general: Clinical and demographic metadata were provided uncurated, with the amount varying by source and participant.

This TCR was sampled from a woman between 55 and 75 years old with COVID-19, enrolled during active disease. The sequencing sample was made of peripheral blood.

The CDR3 has the sequence CATSRSADYNQPQHF. The nucleotide sequence is given as TGTGCCACCAGCAGATCGGCAGACTACAATCAGCCCCAGCATTTT. The rearranged chain carries TRBV15 and TRBJ1-5; the D gene cannot be resolved reliably. As encoded in the germline V gene (reference sequence), CDR1 is LNHNV while CDR2 is YYDKDF. Counted from cysteine to phenylalanine, this CDR3 has 15 amino acids. Only the CDR3 portion is preserved as DNA: 45 bases, with reading frame beginning at the first base. V lost 2 bases and J lost 3 bases; the stretch between them is 11 bases long.